What follows are 16 T cell receptor beta chains derived from one specimen sequenced in a study of T cells after somatic rescue of genetic block. Profiling relied on immunoSEQ multiplex PCR, and the TCRdb table lists in-frame clones only, not all of them. The table lists 110,000 or so clones, 90% to 95% of them singletons. Specimen: peripheral blood mononuclear cells (PBMCs). These receptor sequences come from a woman under 30.

The rearrangement links TRBV28 to TRBJ2-3, with unresolved D. Germline CDR1 reads MDHEN; CDR2 reads SYDVKM. There are 13 residues in the CDR3. V lost 3 bases and J 4 bases, leaving 8 bases between the germline ends. For the CDR3, the DNA is TGTGCCAGCAGTTTTGGTGCGGCAGATACGCAGTATTTT. Its protein is CASSFGAADTQYF.

The V gene is TRBV28, the J gene TRBJ2-3, with 8 bases that match TRBD2. V dropped 6 bases and J dropped 3; count of bases not matched to a gene: 11. CDR3 length: 16 amino acids. Germline CDR1 MDHEN, CDR2 SYDVKM. This CDR3 reads CASSRRGAGATDTQYF. The CDR3 nucleotides are TGTGCCAGCAGCCGCCGTGGAGCGGGGGCGACAGATACGCAGTATTTT.

CDR3 loop: CASTPGPPRAYNEQFF. Written as DNA, the CDR3 is TGTGCCTCGACGCCCGGGCCTCCGAGGGCCTACAATGAGCAGTTCTTC. The chain recombines TRBV11-3 with TRBJ2-1; tentatively, D is TRBD2 (5 bases). Germline-derived CDR1 and CDR2 are SGHNT and YENEEA. Trimming cost V 11 bases and J 2 bases, with 22 bases left between them. The CDR3 has 16 amino acids. Combining the CDR3 with reference TRBV11-3 and TRBJ2-1 gives the whole variable domain EAGVVQSPRYKIIEKKQPVAFWCNPISGHNTLYWYLQNLGQGPELLIRYENEEAVDDSQLPKDRFSAERLKGVDSTLKIQPAELGDSAVYLCASTPGPPRAYNEQFFGPGTRLTVL.

This chain links TRBV30 with TRBJ2-3, with D perhaps given as TRBD1 or TRBD2 (6 bases each). Looked up from germline, CDR1 is GTSNPN and CDR2 is SVGIG (reference sequence). V was clipped by 2 bases and J by 0 bases, with 12 bases between them. The CDR3 length is 15 residues. The CDR3 DNA is TGTGCCTGGAGTATGGGGGGCCGCAGCACAGATACGCAGTATTTT. It codes for CAWSMGGRSTDTQYF.

The rearrangement links TRBV2 to TRBJ1-5; unclear D gene. Germline V CDR1 and CDR2: SNHLY, FYNNEI. This CDR3 is built from 15 residues. Trimming left V 4 bases short and J 1 base short, with 11 bases between. The CDR3 nucleotides are TGTGCCAGCAGTGGGAGTGGGGAGAGCAATCAGCCCCAGCATTTT. Translating it yields CASSGSGESNQPQHF.

The chain employs TRBV5-6 and TRBJ2-7; the D is unclear. Germline assignment: CDR1 SGHDT and CDR2 YYEEEE. Trimming shortened V by 7 bases and J by 0 bases, and 8 bases separated the two germline ends. The CDR3 sequence is 12 residues long. The CDR3 region is CASGRSSYEQYF. CDR3 coding DNA: TGTGCCAGCGGCAGGAGCTCCTACGAGCAGTACTTC.

The chain joins TRBV5-4 to TRBJ2-1, with 9 bases identical to TRBD2. The CDR3 loop spans 18 amino acids. Germline loops: CDR1 SGHNT, CDR2 YYREEE (reference sequence). Trimming cost V 4 bases and J 9 bases; bases outside gene matches: 20. This chain's CDR3 is CASSIPLGSGGTSVEQFF. The CDR3 DNA reads as TGTGCCAGCAGCATCCCTTTGGGTAGCGGGGGCACTTCGGTTGAGCAGTTCTTC.

The chain has TRBV27 and TRBJ2-1; TRBD2 matches 13 bases. CDR1 and CDR2 from the germline V gene are MNHEY and SMNVEV (reference sequence). The CDR3 spans 17 residues. V shed 4 bases and J 3 bases; nucleotides not matched to a gene: 6. CDR3 nucleotide sequence: TGTGCCAGCAGTTCGGGACTAGCGGGGATGTTCTACAATGAGCAGTTCTTC. Residues: CASSSGLAGMFYNEQFF.

The rearrangement uses TRBV18 and TRBJ2-7; TRBD1 matches at 8 bases. Germline lookup yields CDR1 KGHSH and CDR2 LQKENI. V gave up 6 bases and J gave up 4 bases; unmatched junction bases: 2. The CDR3 totals 12 residues. The CDR3 protein is CASSRQGYEQYF. In DNA form, the CDR3 reads TGTGCCAGCTCGCGACAGGGGTACGAGCAGTACTTC.

Concerning this clone itself: Other DNA sequences from this sample encode an identical CDR3 as well. V gene TRBV5-1 combines with J gene TRBJ2-5; D may be TRBD2 (7 bases). The V gene's germline CDR1 is SGHRS and CDR2 YFSETQ. This CDR3 contains 15 residues. Trimming left V 0 bases short and J 5 bases short, with 14 bases between. The CDR3 spells CASSLVGGGRETQYF. DNA of the CDR3: TGCGCCAGCAGCTTGGTCGGCGGGGGCCGGGAGACCCAGTACTTC.

V usage is TRBV10-3 and J usage is TRBJ1-2, with 8 bases that match TRBD1. Germline trimming cut 3 bases from V and 6 bases from J; bases unmatched to any gene: 21. CDR1 is ENHRY, CDR2 SYGVKD, per germline. This CDR3 contains 19 residues. CDR3 amino acids: CAISDLIPGQVLEGHGYTF. CDR3 sequence (DNA): TGTGCCATCAGTGACCTAATTCCGGGACAGGTATTGGAAGGCCATGGCTACACCTTC.

The chain couples TRBV5-4 to TRBJ2-1; D not certain. The CDR3 is 14 residues long. Germline lookup yields CDR1 SGHNT and CDR2 YYREEE (reference sequence). The germline V and J ends were trimmed by 4 bases and 12 bases, with 20 bases remaining between them. CDR3 in amino acids: CASSMSRGLSSQFF. The CDR3 DNA reads TGTGCCAGCAGCATGTCTAGAGGCCTTTCTTCGCAGTTCTTC.

The V and J genes are TRBV5-4 and TRBJ2-3; 8 bases fit TRBD2. CDR1 and CDR2 (germline): SGHNT, YYREEE (reference sequence). This CDR3 comprises 15 residues. The V segment lost 7 bases and the J segment 0 bases; nucleotides outside the gene matches: 7. The CDR3 bases are TGTGCCAGCCGCGGGGGGACCACTAGCACAGATACGCAGTATTTT. Protein sequence: CASRGGTTSTDTQYF.

J is TRBJ2-2 and V is TRBV5-1; the D is unclear. The CDR3 covers 15 residues. Trimming stripped 2 bases from V and 3 bases from J, with 11 bases between. Per germline, CDR1 SGHRS and CDR2 YFSETQ. CDR3 sequence: CASSFATRDTGELFF. DNA of the CDR3: TGCGCCAGCAGCTTTGCAACAAGAGACACCGGGGAGCTGTTTTTT.

This clone occurred a few times. The chain has TRBV28 and TRBJ2-7; D is perhaps TRBD2 (7 bases). Germline CDR1 MDHEN, CDR2 SYDVKM. The CDR3 contains 12 residues. V was cut by 5 bases and J by 7 bases, with 12 bases left in between. In nucleotides, the CDR3 is TGTGCCAGCAGTGGGGGGGCGCGTGAGCAGTACTTC. This translates into CASSGGAREQYF. The variable domain in full, completed from reference TRBV28 and TRBJ2-7, reads DVKVTQSSRYLVKRTGEKVFLECVQDMDHENMFWYRQDPGLGLRLIYFSYDVKMKEKGDIPEGYSVSREKKERFSLILESASTNQTSMYLCASSGGAREQYFGPGTRLTVT.

The chain recombines TRBV2 with TRBJ1-4; D gene unclear. Germline CDR1 is SNHLY and CDR2 is FYNNEI. The V gene lost 8 bases and the J gene lost 0 bases, with 10 bases spanning the gap. CDR3 length: 14 amino acids. The CDR3 region is CASASETTNEKLFF. CDR3 DNA sequence: TGTGCCAGCGCCTCGGAGACAACTAATGAAAAACTGTTTTTT.